Presented here are 7 T cell receptor beta chains from one specimen sequenced in a study of T cell changes during pregnancy in multiple sclerosis. TCRdb's copy holds only in-frame clones and misses some; the assay was immunoSEQ multiplex PCR. The data show 45,000 to 50,000 clones, 94% seen once. The sequencing here drew on CD8+ T cells from peripheral blood mononuclear cells, taken before pregnancy. Receptor source: a female donor with multiple sclerosis, enrolled in a pregnancy study.

V is TRBV11-1 and J is TRBJ2-3, with 9 bases matching TRBD1. Germline V lookup: CDR1 SGHAT, CDR2 FQDESV (reference sequence). This CDR3 is built from 15 residues. The V segment lost 8 bases and the J segment 3 bases; nucleotides outside the gene matches: 9. The DNA for the CDR3 is TGTGCCAGCTCTCTAACAGGGGGCCCGACAGATACGCAGTATTTT. It is translated as CASSLTGGPTDTQYF.

The chain carries TRBV6-4 and TRBJ2-3; 11 bases are a match to TRBD2. The CDR3 loop spans 15 amino acids. V lost 5 bases, J lost 3 bases, and 4 bases stayed unmatched. CDR1 MRHNA and CDR2 SNTAGT come from the germline V gene. Written as DNA, the CDR3 is TGTGCCAGCAGTCCGACTAGCGGGACAACAGATACGCAGTATTTT. It specifies CASSPTSGTTDTQYF.

The chain links TRBV5-1 to TRBJ2-7, with 7 positions matching TRBD2. CDR1 and CDR2 from the germline V gene are SGHRS and YFSETQ. Unmatched junction bases numbered 8, after V lost 1 base and J lost 1 base. This CDR3 is built from 16 residues. This CDR3 is CASSLLTSAYSYEQYF. CDR3 in DNA: TGCGCCAGCAGCTTGCTTACTAGCGCATATTCCTACGAGCAGTACTTC.

The gene calls are TRBV29-1 and TRBJ2-7; TRBD1 might be the D (6 bases). Germline CDR1 is SQVTM and CDR2 is ANQGSEA. The V gene lost 1 base and the J gene lost 2 bases, with 6 bases spanning the gap. This CDR3 region has 12 residues. The CDR3 region is CSVEGTAYEQYF. CDR3 DNA sequence: TGCAGCGTTGAAGGGACAGCCTACGAGCAGTACTTC.

The chain has TRBV27 and TRBJ1-2, with 7 bases fitting TRBD1. The CDR3 runs 13 residues. J lost 6 bases, V lost 4 bases, and 5 bases had no gene match. Germline CDR1 reads MNHEY; CDR2 reads SMNVEV (reference sequence). CDR3 nucleotide sequence: TGTGCCAGCAGTTGGACAGGTCTGGATGGCTACACCTTC. Protein product: CASSWTGLDGYTF.

The rearrangement joins TRBV5-4 to TRBJ2-5, with TRBD2 as a possible D gene (5 bases). From germline, CDR1 is SGHNT and CDR2 YYREEE (reference sequence). V lost 0 bases and J lost 2, with 14 bases in between. CDR3 length: 16 amino acids. CDR3 loop: CASSLVRDGWQETQYF. The CDR3 DNA follows: TGTGCCAGCAGCTTGGTCCGGGATGGTTGGCAAGAGACCCAGTACTTC.

The CDR3 spells CASSQDPYSYNEQFF. The CDR3 DNA reads as TGTGCCAGCAGCCAAGATCCGTACTCCTACAATGAGCAGTTCTTC. J is TRBJ2-1 and V is TRBV4-2, with no clear D. Trimming took off 0 bases at V and 0 bases at J, with 6 bases between the two ends. Germline lookup yields CDR1 LGHNA and CDR2 YNFKEQ. The CDR3 covers 15 residues.